Presented here are 14 T cell receptor beta chains from one specimen sequenced in a study of blood T cell repertoires in COVID-19. Data came from immunoSEQ multiplex PCR; TCRdb stores just in-frame clones and leaves some out. The sample records tens of thousands of clones, 70% to 85% being singletons. Sample: peripheral blood. Every receptor here comes from a man aged 55 to 70 with active or convalescent COVID-19.

This chain uses TRBV24-1 with TRBJ1-2; 10 bases line up with TRBD1. The CDR3 consists of 16 residues. Trimming at V came to 2 bases and at J to 2 bases, leaving 4 bases not matched to a gene. Germline CDR1 reads KGHDR; CDR2 reads SFDVKD. The CDR3 DNA reads TGTGCCACCAGTGATTCCCGGACAGGGGGAAACTATGGCTACACCTTC. Translation: CATSDSRTGGNYGYTF.

This clone showed up just once. The rearrangement joins TRBV2 to TRBJ2-7; the match to TRBD2 covers 15 bases. The V gene end was trimmed by 4 bases and the J gene end by 2 bases; junction bases not matched to a gene: 9. The CDR3 runs 18 residues. Germline loops: CDR1 SNHLY, CDR2 FYNNEI. The CDR3: CASSAGRTSGGAPYEQYF. In DNA, the CDR3 is TGTGCCAGCAGTGCTGGGAGGACTAGCGGGGGGGCCCCCTACGAGCAGTACTTC. Together with reference TRBV2 and TRBJ2-7, the CDR3 gives the full variable domain: EPEVTQTPSHQVTQMGQEVILRCVPISNHLYFYWYRQILGQKVEFLVSFYNNEISEKSEIFDDQFSVERPDGSNFTLKIRSTKLEDSAMYFCASSAGRTSGGAPYEQYFGPGTRLTVT.

The chain links TRBV28 to TRBJ1-1, with D tentatively TRBD1 (6 bases). The CDR3 sequence is 15 residues long. V was shortened by 7 bases and J by 0 bases, with 15 bases between the two germline ends. The germline V gene encodes CDR1 MDHEN and CDR2 SYDVKM. CDR3 nucleotides: TGTGCCAGCAAGCGCCCAGGGGATCTGAACACTGAAGCTTTCTTT. Translation gives CASKRPGDLNTEAFF.

The chain links TRBV6-2 or TRBV6-3 to TRBJ1-2, with 7 positions matching TRBD1. Germline CDR1 and CDR2: MNHEY and SVGEGT. Trimming at V came to 5 bases and at J to 4 bases, leaving 13 bases not matched to a gene. The CDR3 totals 16 residues. The CDR3 nucleotides read TGTGCCAGCAGTCAACTCGCCGGGACAGAAATCTATGGCTACACCTTC. This encodes CASSQLAGTEIYGYTF.

This clone was counted a few times. The chain is built from TRBV3-1 (or the pseudogene TRBV3-2) and TRBJ1-2; no clear D. There are 16 residues in the CDR3. Germline V CDR1 and CDR2: LGHDT, YNNKEL (reference sequence). V was trimmed by 0 bases and J by 4 bases, leaving 15 bases between them. In nucleotides, the CDR3 is TGTGCCAGCAGCCAAGATTTAGTTAGGGCGGGCTATGGCTACACCTTC. It yields the protein CASSQDLVRAGYGYTF.

The rearrangement joins TRBV28 to TRBJ2-1; a weak D match, TRBD1 (6 bases). CDR3 size: 15 residues. Germline CDR1 is MDHEN and CDR2 is SYDVKM. V lost 5 bases to trimming and J lost 3 bases, with 14 bases between them. CDR3: CASSGDIYRYNEQFF. The DNA for the CDR3 is TGTGCCAGCAGTGGGGACATCTACCGCTACAATGAGCAGTTCTTC.

The chain joins TRBV28 to TRBJ1-1, with a possible D match to TRBD1 (6 bases). V lost 2 bases and J lost 1, with 17 bases in between. Germline assignment: CDR1 MDHEN and CDR2 SYDVKM. The CDR3 covers 17 residues. CDR3 residues: CASSLGYRVSGNTEAFF. The CDR3 DNA follows: TGTGCCAGCAGTTTAGGATACAGGGTGAGTGGGAACACTGAAGCTTTCTTT.

The rearrangement links TRBV18 to TRBJ2-5; 12 bases agree with TRBD1. Germline lookup yields CDR1 KGHSH and CDR2 LQKENI. The CDR3 has 17 residues. V shed 0 bases and J 4 bases; nucleotides not matched to a gene: 6. Written as DNA, the CDR3 is TGTGCCAGCTCACCACCCGGGACAGGGGGCCCAGGAGAGACCCAGTACTTC. It specifies CASSPPGTGGPGETQYF.

The chain links TRBV5-1 to TRBJ1-2; D is undetermined. The CDR3 is made up of 16 amino acids. Trimming removed 0 bases at V and 3 bases at J, with 15 bases between. Germline assignment: CDR1 SGHRS and CDR2 YFSETQ. CDR3 amino acids: CASSLDEGGPYYGYTF. In nucleotides, the CDR3 is TGCGCCAGCAGCTTGGATGAGGGAGGGCCTTACTATGGCTACACCTTC.

The count of this clone is one. The rearrangement uses TRBV11-2 and TRBJ1-3, with D perhaps matching TRBD1 (5 bases). The length of the CDR3 is 15 residues. Per the germline V gene, CDR1 is SGHAT and CDR2 is FQNNGV. V was clipped by 0 bases and J by 4 bases, with 10 bases between them. CDR3 sequence (DNA): TGTGCCAGCAGCTTAGATAGACAGTCCGGAAACACCATATATTTT. Translated, it gives CASSLDRQSGNTIYF.

The rearrangement joins TRBV18 to TRBJ1-3; D gene unclear. The CDR3 extends over 15 amino acids. V lost 3 bases and J lost 4, with 13 bases in between. Germline V CDR1 and CDR2: KGHSH, LQKENI. DNA of the CDR3: TGTGCCAGCTCACCGGGAGGTTTCGAGGGAAACACCATATATTTT. Protein product: CASSPGGFEGNTIYF.

This clone was counted a few times. The J gene is TRBJ2-5, the V gene TRBV5-1, with TRBD1 matching 11 bases. Trimming removed 4 bases from V and 0 bases from J; junction bases left unmatched: 5. Per germline, CDR1 SGHRS and CDR2 YFSETQ. The CDR3 spans 16 residues. The CDR3 is CASSPWDRGNQETQYF. For the CDR3, the DNA is TGCGCCAGCAGCCCCTGGGACAGGGGGAACCAAGAGACCCAGTACTTC.

The rearrangement links TRBV7-3 to TRBJ2-5; 12 bases align to TRBD2. The CDR3 runs to 15 residues. V dropped 5 bases and J dropped 4; count of bases not matched to a gene: 5. CDR1 and CDR2 (germline): SGHTA, FQGTGA. This CDR3 reads CASSKLAGGGETQYF. CDR3 nucleotide sequence: TGTGCCAGCAGCAAACTAGCGGGGGGCGGAGAGACCCAGTACTTC.

This rearrangement joins TRBV20-1 to TRBJ2-7; 10 nucleotides align to TRBD1. The CDR3 spans 11 residues. Germline loops: CDR1 DFQATT, CDR2 SNEGSKA (reference sequence). With V trimmed by 1 base and J by 11 bases, 2 bases remained unmatched. Written as DNA, the CDR3 is TGCAGTGCTAGAGTCGGGACAGGGGAGTACTTC. Translation gives CSARVGTGEYF.